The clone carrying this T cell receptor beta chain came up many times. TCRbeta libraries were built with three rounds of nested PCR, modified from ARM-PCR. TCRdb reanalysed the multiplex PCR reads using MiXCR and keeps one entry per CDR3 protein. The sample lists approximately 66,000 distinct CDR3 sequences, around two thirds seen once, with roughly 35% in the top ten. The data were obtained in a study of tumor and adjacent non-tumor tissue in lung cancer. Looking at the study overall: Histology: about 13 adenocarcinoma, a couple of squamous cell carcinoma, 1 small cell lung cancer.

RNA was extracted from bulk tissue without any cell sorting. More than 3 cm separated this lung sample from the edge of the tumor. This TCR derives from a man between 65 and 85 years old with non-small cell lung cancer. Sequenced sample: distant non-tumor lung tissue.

In DNA, the CDR3 is TGCGCCAGCAGTGAGCCCCAGGGGGCAAGCAATCAGCCCCAGCATTTT. It specifies CASSEPQGASNQPQHF. The chain carries TRBV10-2 and TRBJ1-5; 8 positions agree with TRBD1. Per the germline V gene, CDR1 is WSHSY and CDR2 is SAAADI. There are 16 residues in the CDR3. J was trimmed by 1 base and V by 2 bases; bases with no gene match: 4.